The entry below describes one T cell receptor (beta chain). CDR3 length equals 13 residues. Germline lookup yields CDR1 SNHLY and CDR2 FYNNEI. Between the trimmed V and J ends, which lost 8 bases and 4 bases, there was a span of 14 bases. The data derive from a study of control samples from healthy donors and cancer patients. The table came from immunoSEQ multiplex PCR; TCRdb's copy has only in-frame clones and leaves some out. Among around 93,000 clones listed, around nine tenths were seen once. Material: blood. The chain links TRBV2 to TRBJ1-1; D not certain. The sequence came from a human donor in good health. The donor label of this sample is uncertain. In nucleotides, the CDR3 is TGTGCCAGCCTTGGAGAGTGGGGCACTGAAGCTTTCTTT. Protein sequence: CASLGEWGTEAFF.